The 13 T cell receptor beta chains given below trace back to one sample, sequenced in a study of CD8 T cells in Susac syndrome. An input of 0.5 to 1 ug of RNA was subjected to reverse transcription using random hexamers. TCRdb independently ran MiXCR on the immunoSEQ multiplex PCR reads; one entry per CDR3 protein. The sample has hundreds of thousands of distinct CDR3 sequences; about 96% are singletons. The sequenced sample consisted of CD4+ T cells from PBMCs. The receptor set was obtained from a human donor with Susac syndrome.

The V and J genes are TRBV7-9 and TRBJ2-5; 11 positions agree with TRBD2. The CDR3 length is 17 residues. Unmatched junction bases numbered 12, after V lost 8 bases and J lost 1 base. The germline V gene encodes CDR1 SEHNR and CDR2 FQNEAQ (reference sequence). Here the CDR3 DNA reads TGTGCCAGCTCCCCCGGGACTAGCGGAGGAGCCCAAGAGACCCAGTACTTC. Its translation is CASSPGTSGGAQETQYF.

The chain is built from TRBV20-1 and TRBJ1-1; 9 bases are a match to TRBD1. V trimming: 1 base; J trimming: 3 bases; junction bases outside the gene matches: 9. Germline lookup yields CDR1 DFQATT and CDR2 SNEGSKA (reference sequence). The CDR3 is 16 amino acids. The CDR3 here is CSARGGTGRKDTEAFF. CDR3 nucleotides: TGCAGTGCTAGAGGAGGGACAGGGAGGAAGGACACTGAAGCTTTCTTT.

The chain joins TRBV15 to TRBJ2-2, with 7 positions matching TRBD1. J lost 1 base, V lost 5 bases, and 7 bases had no gene match. CDR1 is LNHNV and CDR2 is YYDKDF in the germline V gene (reference sequence). The CDR3 spans 16 residues. CDR3 amino acids: CATSGLRDRNTGELFF. The CDR3 coding sequence is TGTGCCACCAGCGGTCTCCGGGACAGGAACACCGGGGAGCTGTTTTTT.

The J gene is TRBJ1-5, the V gene TRBV3-1; D gene uncertain. The germline V gene encodes CDR1 LGHDT and CDR2 YNNKEL (reference sequence). The V end lost 0 bases, the J end lost 7 bases, and 7 bases lay between the germline ends. The length of the CDR3 is 13 residues. CDR3 DNA sequence: TGTGCCAGCAGCCAAGACCAGGCCCAGCCCCAGCATTTT. The encoded protein is CASSQDQAQPQHF.

The chain has TRBV27 and TRBJ1-5; D perhaps matches TRBD1 (5 bases). CDR1 is MNHEY, CDR2 SMNVEV, per germline (reference sequence). Trimming cost V 2 bases and J 7 bases, with 15 bases left between them. CDR3 size: 15 residues. The CDR3 sequence is CASSLDPQGGQPQHF. CDR3 nucleotide sequence: TGTGCCAGCAGTTTAGACCCTCAGGGTGGCCAGCCCCAGCATTTT.

J is TRBJ2-1 and V is TRBV20-1; D might be TRBD2 (5 bases). Trimming removed 6 bases at V and 0 bases at J, with 18 bases between. Germline V gene lookup returns CDR1 DFQATT and CDR2 SNEGSKA (reference sequence). The CDR3 totals 16 residues. The CDR3 region is CSAPPPAGPSYNEQFF. For the CDR3, the DNA is TGCAGTGCCCCACCCCCGGCGGGTCCCTCCTACAATGAGCAGTTCTTC.

J is TRBJ2-7 and V is TRBV29-1; possibly TRBD2 for D (5 bases). The CDR3 consists of 11 residues. In germline, CDR1 is SQVTM, CDR2 ANQGSEA. V lost 5 bases, J lost 8 bases, and 13 bases lay in between. The CDR3 DNA sequence: TGCAGCGTTTCTCGAGGAGGACAGCAGTACTTC. Protein sequence: CSVSRGGQQYF.

This sequence joins TRBV6-5 and TRBJ2-7; 10 bases align to TRBD1. This CDR3 has 17 residues. The germline V gene encodes CDR1 MNHEY and CDR2 SVGAGI. The J segment lost 2 bases and the V segment lost 0 bases, leaving 7 bases of the junction unmatched. CDR3 nucleotide sequence: TGTGCCAGCAGTTACTCGATCACCGGGACAGGGGCCTACGAGCAGTACTTC. Amino acid sequence: CASSYSITGTGAYEQYF.

The chain joins TRBV2 to TRBJ2-1, with 10 bases aligning to TRBD2. This CDR3 comprises 12 residues. The germline gives CDR1 SNHLY, CDR2 FYNNEI. The J segment lost 15 bases and the V segment lost 2 bases, leaving 4 bases of the junction unmatched. CDR3 sequence (DNA): TGTGCCAGCAGTGAACTAGCGGGAGTCCGGTTCTTC. Protein product: CASSELAGVRFF.

This sequence joins TRBV11-2 and TRBJ2-3; 7 positions agree with TRBD2. The germline V gene has CDR1 SGHAT and CDR2 FQNNGV. This CDR3 comprises 15 residues. Trimming took 6 bases from V and 0 from J; bases not matched to a gene: 6. The CDR3 DNA sequence: TGTGCCAGCAGAAGAGCGGGGACTAGCACAGATACGCAGTATTTT. This gives the protein CASRRAGTSTDTQYF.

The chain uses TRBV9 and TRBJ1-3, with D possibly being TRBD1 (5 bases). Per the germline V gene, CDR1 is SGDLS and CDR2 is YYNGEE. The V end lost 1 base, the J end lost 1 base, and 9 bases lay between the germline ends. The CDR3 runs 15 residues. The CDR3 DNA reads TGTGCCAGCAGCGTATCGGGGACGTCTGGAAACACCATATATTTT. This sequence encodes CASSVSGTSGNTIYF.

The chain employs TRBV5-1 and TRBJ2-6; D unclear. The V and J ends lost 5 bases and 0 bases respectively, with 9 bases between them. Germline V lookup: CDR1 SGHRS, CDR2 YFSETQ. The CDR3 spans 15 residues. The CDR3 sequence is CASSPEPSGANVLTF. The DNA for the CDR3 is TGCGCCAGCAGTCCTGAGCCCTCTGGGGCCAACGTCCTGACTTTC. Using reference TRBV5-1 and TRBJ2-6 for the parts outside the CDR3, the full variable domain is KAGVTQTPRYLIKTRGQQVTLSCSPISGHRSVSWYQQTPGQGLQFLFEYFSETQRNKGNFPGRFSGRQFSNSRSEMNVSTLELGDSALYLCASSPEPSGANVLTFGAGSRLTVL.

The V call is TRBV20-1, the J call TRBJ2-5; D uncertain. The V and J ends lost 7 bases and 6 bases respectively, with 12 bases between them. Germline V CDR1 and CDR2: DFQATT, SNEGSKA (reference sequence). CDR3 length: 11 amino acids. In nucleotides, the CDR3 is TGCAGTGGGCCCATCTTACAGACCCAGTACTTC. As protein: CSGPILQTQYF.